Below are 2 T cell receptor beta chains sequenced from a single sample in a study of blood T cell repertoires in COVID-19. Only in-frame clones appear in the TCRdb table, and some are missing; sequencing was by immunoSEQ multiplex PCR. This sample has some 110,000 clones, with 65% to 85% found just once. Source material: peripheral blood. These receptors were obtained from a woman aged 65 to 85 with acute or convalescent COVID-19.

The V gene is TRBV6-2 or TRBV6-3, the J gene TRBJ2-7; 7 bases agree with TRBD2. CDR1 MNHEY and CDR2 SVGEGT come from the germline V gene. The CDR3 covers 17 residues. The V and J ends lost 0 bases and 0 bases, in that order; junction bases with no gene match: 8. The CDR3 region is CASSYSMREGISYEQYF. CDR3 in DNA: TGTGCCAGCAGTTACTCGATGAGGGAGGGGATCTCCTACGAGCAGTACTTC.

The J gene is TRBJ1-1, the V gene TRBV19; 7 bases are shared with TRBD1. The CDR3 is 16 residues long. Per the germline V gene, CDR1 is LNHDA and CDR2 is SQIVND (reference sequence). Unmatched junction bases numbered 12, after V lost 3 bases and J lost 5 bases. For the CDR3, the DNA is TGTGCCAGTAGTATGGGTAGAAGACAGGGTCGTACTGAAGCTTTCTTT. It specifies CASSMGRRQGRTEAFF.